These 28 T cell receptor beta chains came from one sample sequenced in a study of cytomegalovirus exposure and HLA in healthy donors. 60 Vbeta and 13 Jbeta primers were used in PCR. Assay used: immunoSEQ multiplex PCR; TCRdb lists only in-frame clones, some missing. The profile covers about 300,000 clones, with around 86% appearing a single time and less than 4.5% taken by the ten largest. What was sequenced was PBMCs. These receptors were obtained from a man aged 40-50 years in good health and CMV-seropositive.

The gene calls are TRBV9 and TRBJ1-3, with D perhaps matching TRBD1 (5 bases). Per germline, CDR1 SGDLS and CDR2 YYNGEE. V was pared by 4 bases and J by 2 bases, with 10 bases between. This CDR3 spans 14 amino acids. CDR3 coding DNA: TGTGCCAGCAGCTATTCAGGGACTGGAAACACCATATATTTT. Protein sequence: CASSYSGTGNTIYF.

The J gene is TRBJ2-7, the V gene TRBV28; weak D call: TRBD2 (6 bases). V was clipped by 5 bases and J by 3 bases, with 8 bases between them. This CDR3 has 12 residues. Germline loops: CDR1 MDHEN, CDR2 SYDVKM. CDR3 in DNA: TGTGCCAGCAGTATGGGAGGCTACGAGCAGTACTTC. This gives the protein CASSMGGYEQYF.

The rearrangement joins TRBV7-9 to TRBJ1-1; D not certain. CDR1 and CDR2 (germline): SEHNR, FQNEAQ (reference sequence). V shed 1 base and J shed 0 bases, with 9 bases lying between them. This CDR3 is built from 15 residues. This chain's CDR3 is CASSLVMEMNTEAFF. The CDR3 DNA reads as TGTGCCAGCAGCTTAGTTATGGAGATGAACACTGAAGCTTTCTTT.

This sequence joins TRBV10-3 and TRBJ1-2; no clear D. Germline CDR1 reads ENHRY; CDR2 reads SYGVKD. The CDR3 is 15 amino acids. With 0 bases removed from V and 6 bases from J, the gap between germline ends came to 14 bases. CDR3 DNA sequence: TGTGCCATCAGTGAGTCGGGTGGAGGCGATGATGGCTACACCTTC. This sequence encodes CAISESGGGDDGYTF.

V gene TRBV5-6 combines with J gene TRBJ2-5; 11 bases are shared with TRBD2. Germline V gene sequence: CDR1 SGHDT, CDR2 YYEEEE. The CDR3 spans 15 residues. Trimming cost V 4 bases and J 2 bases; bases outside gene matches: 4. Here the CDR3 DNA reads TGTGCCAGCAGCCGAGGGACTAGCGGACAAGAGACCCAGTACTTC. It is translated as CASSRGTSGQETQYF.

This chain joins TRBV5-6 and TRBJ2-1; D might be TRBD1 (6 bases). Germline CDR1 reads SGHDT; CDR2 reads YYEEEE. Trimming removed 1 base at V and 1 base at J, with 9 bases between. The CDR3 loop spans 15 amino acids. In nucleotides, the CDR3 is TGTGCCAGCAGCTTGTGGCAGGGGTCCTACAATGAGCAGTTCTTC. This sequence encodes CASSLWQGSYNEQFF.

The rearrangement links TRBV5-1 to TRBJ2-3, with 10 positions matching TRBD1. This CDR3 contains 14 residues. The V gene end was trimmed by 10 bases and the J gene end by 1 base; junction bases not matched to a gene: 6. Germline V gene lookup returns CDR1 SGHRS and CDR2 YFSETQ. In DNA, the CDR3 is TGCGCCTGTCCCGGGACAGGGGGCACAGATACGCAGTATTTT. Its translation: CACPGTGGTDTQYF.

The chain recombines TRBV18 with TRBJ1-2, with D tentatively TRBD1 (6 bases). This CDR3 has 13 amino acids. V was cut by 6 bases and J by 4 bases, with 12 bases left in between. Looked up from germline, CDR1 is KGHSH and CDR2 is LQKENI. The CDR3 nucleotides read TGTGCCAGCTCCGCTGGGGGGGCCTATGGCTACACCTTC. This translates into CASSAGGAYGYTF.

This clone has only one observation. V and J are TRBV27 and TRBJ1-6; D is unclear. The germline CDR1 and CDR2 sequences are MNHEY and SMNVEV (reference sequence). The CDR3 loop spans 16 amino acids. V lost 0 bases, J lost 7 bases, and 13 bases lay in between. This CDR3 is CASSLSLFSVNSPLHF. The CDR3 DNA is TGTGCCAGCAGTTTATCCCTCTTTAGCGTCAATTCACCCCTCCACTTT.

The V call is TRBV11-2, the J call TRBJ2-7; 9 bases match TRBD1. The V gene end was trimmed by 7 bases and the J gene end by 9 bases; junction bases not matched to a gene: 16. The germline V gene encodes CDR1 SGHAT and CDR2 FQNNGV. This CDR3 comprises 15 residues. The DNA of the CDR3 is TGTGCCAGCACCTATGCTGAGACAGGGGGTGTCGGGCAGTACTTC. This gives the protein CASTYAETGGVGQYF.

The CDR3 reads CASSNRDRGWGASYNEQFF. CDR3 nucleotides: TGTGCCAGCAGCAACCGGGACAGGGGTTGGGGGGCCTCCTACAATGAGCAGTTCTTC. The genes are TRBV5-6 and TRBJ2-1; 10 positions agree with TRBD1. Trimming took 4 bases from V and 0 from J; bases not matched to a gene: 13. Germline V gene sequence: CDR1 SGHDT, CDR2 YYEEEE. The CDR3 is 19 amino acids.

V gene TRBV7-8 combines with J gene TRBJ1-5; the match to TRBD1 covers 9 bases. The CDR3 is made up of 15 amino acids. Germline loops: CDR1 SGHVS, CDR2 FQNEAQ. Trimming cost V 6 bases and J 2 bases; bases outside gene matches: 5. CDR3 residues: CASRPGQGGNQPQHF. The CDR3 DNA is TGTGCCAGCAGACCGGGACAGGGCGGCAATCAGCCCCAGCATTTT. Full variable domain (outside the CDR3, taken from reference TRBV7-8 and TRBJ1-5): GAGVSQSPRYKVAKRGQDVALRCDPISGHVSLFWYQQALGQGPEFLTYFQNEAQLDKSGLPSDRFFAERPEGSVSTLKIQRTQQEDSAVYLCASRPGQGGNQPQHFGDGTRLSIL.

This clone showed up just once. The same CDR3 arises from other DNA sequences in this sample as well. The J gene is TRBJ1-1, the V gene TRBV19; D may be TRBD1 (6 bases). Trimming shortened V by 1 base and J by 5 bases, and 8 bases separated the two germline ends. Germline assignment: CDR1 LNHDA and CDR2 SQIVND (reference sequence). This CDR3 has 13 amino acids. CDR3 protein: CASSIGGGTEAFF. The CDR3, as DNA: TGTGCCAGTAGTATAGGAGGGGGAACTGAAGCTTTCTTT.

The chain links TRBV5-1 to TRBJ2-5, with 11 bases identical to TRBD2. The CDR3 consists of 16 residues. The germline V gene encodes CDR1 SGHRS and CDR2 YFSETQ. The V gene end was trimmed by 4 bases and the J gene end by 4 bases; junction bases not matched to a gene: 9. CDR3 loop: CASSGGTSGGGETQYF. CDR3 nucleotides: TGCGCCAGCAGCGGCGGGACTAGCGGAGGAGGAGAGACCCAGTACTTC.

This CDR3 is CASSLWSGGSPAEQFF. Here the CDR3 DNA reads TGTGCCAGCAGTTTATGGTCCGGCGGGAGTCCCGCTGAGCAGTTCTTC. The chain has TRBV28 and TRBJ2-1, with 7 nucleotides matching TRBD2. V lost 0 bases, J lost 9 bases, and 11 bases stayed unmatched. This CDR3 comprises 16 residues. In germline, CDR1 is MDHEN, CDR2 SYDVKM.

The chain couples TRBV7-9 to TRBJ1-5, with TRBD1 matching 8 bases. V shed 5 bases and J 7 bases; nucleotides not matched to a gene: 13. The CDR3 length is 16 residues. Germline V gives CDR1 SEHNR, CDR2 FQNEAQ (reference sequence). The CDR3 DNA is TGTGCCAGCAGCCCAGAGACGGACAGGGTGGGGCAGCCCCAGCATTTT. It specifies CASSPETDRVGQPQHF.

This clone has only a few counts. This sequence joins TRBV5-1 and TRBJ2-3; D not certain. The CDR3 extends over 14 amino acids. V was clipped by 3 bases and J by 2 bases, with 10 bases between them. Germline assignment: CDR1 SGHRS and CDR2 YFSETQ. The CDR3 nucleotides are TGCGCCAGCAGCTACGCCGGTAACACAGATACGCAGTATTTT. Residues: CASSYAGNTDTQYF.

V gene TRBV27 combines with J gene TRBJ1-5, with a possible D match to TRBD1 (5 bases). The germline gives CDR1 MNHEY, CDR2 SMNVEV (reference sequence). The V and J ends lost 6 bases and 5 bases respectively, with 14 bases between them. The CDR3 has 14 residues. The CDR3 region is CASRGPSDDQPQHF. In DNA, the CDR3 is TGTGCCAGCAGGGGGCCATCAGATGATCAGCCCCAGCATTTT.

On this clone itself: A read error may account for a junction end that differs from germline. The CDR3 bases are TGCGCCAGCGGCCAAGCTAGCGGGACCTACAATGAGCAGTTCTTC. As protein: CASGQASGTYNEQFF. The V call is TRBV4-3, the J call TRBJ2-1; TRBD2 matches 9 bases. The CDR3 extends over 15 amino acids. Looked up from germline, CDR1 is LGHNA and CDR2 is YSLEER.

This clone occurred a few times. V is TRBV7-2 and J is TRBJ2-7, with D perhaps matching TRBD1 (5 bases). Between the trimmed V and J ends, which lost 3 bases and 1 base, there was a span of 10 bases. Germline V gene lookup returns CDR1 SGHTA and CDR2 FQGNSA. The CDR3 is 14 amino acids. The CDR3 DNA follows: TGTGCCAGCAGCTTCTGGACATCGTCCTACGAGCAGTACTTC. As protein: CASSFWTSSYEQYF.

Here the CDR3 DNA reads TGTGCCAGCAGCTTAGTAGGGGGCAGGACTGAAGCTTTCTTT. It yields the protein CASSLVGGRTEAFF. This chain joins TRBV7-9 and TRBJ1-1, with TRBD1 identical over 7 bases. J lost 5 bases, V lost 1 base, and 4 bases had no gene match. Germline assignment: CDR1 SEHNR and CDR2 FQNEAQ (reference sequence). The CDR3 covers 14 residues. Using reference TRBV7-9 and TRBJ1-1 for the parts outside the CDR3, the full variable domain is DTGVSQNPRHKITKRGQNVTFRCDPISEHNRLYWYRQTLGQGPEFLTYFQNEAQLEKSRLLSDRFSAERPKGSFSTLEIQRTEQGDSAMYLCASSLVGGRTEAFFGQGTRLTVV.

The rearrangement joins TRBV5-1 to TRBJ2-4; 12 bases agree with TRBD2. This CDR3 has 16 residues. The germline V gene has CDR1 SGHRS and CDR2 YFSETQ. V was pared by 0 bases and J by 6 bases, with 4 bases of the junction left unmatched. The CDR3 coding sequence is TGCGCCAGCAGCTTGGGACTAGCGGGAGTTGGAAACATTCAGTACTTC. Translated, it gives CASSLGLAGVGNIQYF.

With respect to this clone: Germline is not matched at one junction end, which may reflect a read error. The chain recombines TRBV7-2 with TRBJ1-5, with a tentative D call TRBD1 (5 bases). CDR1 SGHTA and CDR2 FQGNSA come from the germline V gene. This CDR3 is 14 amino acids long. This chain's CDR3 is CGSSLDNYNQPQHF. The CDR3 coding sequence is TGTGGCAGCAGCCTGGACAATTACAATCAGCCCCAGCATTTT.

The chain links TRBV19 to TRBJ1-1, with D unresolved. The V end lost 0 bases, the J end lost 5 bases, and 13 bases lay between the germline ends. The CDR3 covers 15 residues. From germline, CDR1 is LNHDA and CDR2 SQIVND (reference sequence). This CDR3 reads CASSIDDDYWTEAFF. The CDR3 nucleotides are TGTGCCAGTAGTATAGATGACGACTACTGGACTGAAGCTTTCTTT.

V and J are TRBV28 and TRBJ1-3; 8 bases match TRBD1. The CDR3 length is 14 residues. CDR1 is MDHEN and CDR2 is SYDVKM in the germline V gene. The junction had 5 bases not matched to a gene; V was cut back by 3 bases and J by 7 bases. For the CDR3, the DNA is TGTGCCAGCAGTTTGTTGCAGGGGGCGAACACCATATATTTT. It is translated as CASSLLQGANTIYF. Complete variable domain (other parts from reference TRBV28 and TRBJ1-3): DVKVTQSSRYLVKRTGEKVFLECVQDMDHENMFWYRQDPGLGLRLIYFSYDVKMKEKGDIPEGYSVSREKKERFSLILESASTNQTSMYLCASSLLQGANTIYFGEGSWLTVV.

The chain uses TRBV5-1 and TRBJ1-1; 8 nucleotides line up with TRBD1. V dropped 0 bases and J dropped 3; count of bases not matched to a gene: 7. The CDR3 covers 16 residues. Germline CDR1 is SGHRS and CDR2 is YFSETQ. The CDR3 DNA reads as TGCGCCAGCAGCTTGGCCTCCGCAGGGGGCCACACTGAAGCTTTCTTT. It translates to CASSLASAGGHTEAFF.

The chain joins TRBV4-2 to TRBJ1-1, with D perhaps TRBD1 (6 bases). V was trimmed by 0 bases and J by 1 base, leaving 18 bases between them. This CDR3 is built from 18 residues. Germline V gene data show CDR1 as LGHNA and CDR2 as YNFKEQ. The CDR3 coding sequence is TGTGCCAGCAGCCAAGATGAGGGATACGGGACATGGAACACTGAAGCTTTCTTT. Its translation is CASSQDEGYGTWNTEAFF.

V is TRBV30 and J is TRBJ1-2; perhaps TRBD1 as D (6 bases). V dropped 2 bases and J dropped 3 bases, with 16 bases sitting between them. CDR1 is GTSNPN and CDR2 is SVGIG in the germline V gene (reference sequence). The CDR3 runs 15 residues. The CDR3 sequence: CAWSSETRQDYGYTF. CDR3 sequence (DNA): TGTGCCTGGAGTTCGGAAACAAGACAGGACTATGGCTACACCTTC.